This section outlines one TCR beta chain sequence together with its context. The sample comes from a study of blood T cell repertoires in COVID-19. Study-wide background: Acute-phase and convalescent COVID-19 samples originated in the United States, Italy and Spain. T cells, B-cell-depleted T cells, or PBMCs supplied cDNA or gDNA.

Original processing notes: Cell counts per sample came from amplifying reference gene primers. The method was immunoSEQ multiplex PCR; TCRdb's version includes in-frame clones alone and lacks a portion of them. That table supplies the V and J calls and clone size; D and trimming were determined from the DNA. The sample comprises a few hundred thousand clones, around 84% of which are singletons, and less than 15% rests with the top ten. The CDR3 length is 16 residues. Per the germline V gene, CDR1 is SGDLS and CDR2 is YYNGEE. After removal of 3 bases from V and 2 bases from J, the junction contained 4 bases not matched to a gene.

This clonotype originated in a human donor in a cohort sampled during active COVID-19. This chain joins TRBV9 and TRBJ2-1; 11 nucleotides align to TRBD2. The sequencing input was peripheral blood. CDR3 region: CASSGLAGGPYNEQFF. In DNA, the CDR3 is TGTGCCAGCAGCGGTTTAGCGGGAGGGCCCTACAATGAGCAGTTCTTC.